What follows are 28 T cell receptor beta chains derived from one specimen sequenced in a study of radiation and T cells in renal cell carcinoma. Profiling relied on immunoSEQ multiplex PCR, and the TCRdb table lists in-frame clones only, not all of them. The sample yields around 100,000 clones, 84% seen once. Described time point: blood 4 weeks post-SBRT, at nephrectomy. This sample's treatment: 15 Gy SBRT to primary tumor, nephrectomy 4 weeks later. This material consisted of blood, taken from a patient whose treatment included radiotherapy and nephrectomy. These receptors all stem from a man aged 55 to 70 with renal cell carcinoma.

The V gene is TRBV23-1, the J gene TRBJ1-5; 8 nucleotides agree with TRBD1. TRBV23-1 is given ORF status, its function remaining uncertain. The CDR3 runs to 17 residues. Trimming cost V 3 bases and J 0 bases; bases outside gene matches: 7. Here the CDR3 DNA reads TGCGCCAGCAGTCACACCAAGACAGGGGATAGCAATCAGCCCCAGCATTTT. This codes for CASSHTKTGDSNQPQHF.

The chain combines TRBV11-2 with TRBJ2-7, with D possibly being TRBD1 or TRBD2 (6 bases each). Germline V gene data show CDR1 as SGHAT and CDR2 as FQNNGV. Trimming removed 3 bases from V and 2 bases from J, with 11 bases in between. This CDR3 has 14 residues. The CDR3 protein is CASSFGRGPYEQYF. CDR3 in DNA: TGTGCCAGCAGCTTTGGCCGGGGGCCCTACGAGCAGTACTTC.

The genes are TRBV29-1 and TRBJ1-2; D is possibly TRBD1 (6 bases). V was trimmed by 3 bases and J by 7 bases, leaving 12 bases between them. Germline V gene sequence: CDR1 SQVTM, CDR2 ANQGSEA. The CDR3 runs 12 residues. The CDR3 here is CSVDGGGIGYTF. DNA for the CDR3: TGCAGCGTTGATGGCGGGGGCATTGGCTACACCTTC.

This chain joins TRBV18 and TRBJ2-7, with TRBD1 identical over 8 bases. Losses at the gene ends were 2 bases for V and 3 bases for J; bases not matched to a gene: 12. The CDR3 has 17 residues. CDR1 and CDR2 from the germline V gene are KGHSH and LQKENI. The CDR3 DNA is TGTGCCAGCTCACCAATCAACCGGGGACAGGATTACTACGAGCAGTACTTC. Translated, it gives CASSPINRGQDYYEQYF.

The genes are TRBV28 and TRBJ1-3; D unclear. CDR3 length: 16 amino acids. Per the germline V gene, CDR1 is MDHEN and CDR2 is SYDVKM. Deletions cut 2 bases from V and 0 bases from J, with 11 bases between. CDR3 amino acids: CASSLVQVTSGNTIYF. The CDR3 DNA reads TGTGCCAGCAGTTTAGTTCAGGTGACCTCTGGAAACACCATATATTTT.

The chain has TRBV5-1 and TRBJ2-3, with D uncertain. Germline assignment: CDR1 SGHRS and CDR2 YFSETQ. The CDR3 has 14 residues. The germline V and J ends were trimmed by 0 bases and 3 bases, with 8 bases remaining between them. CDR3 residues: CASSLVKRTDTQYF. The DNA for the CDR3 is TGCGCCAGCAGCTTGGTAAAGAGAACAGATACGCAGTATTTT.

The rearrangement joins TRBV27 to TRBJ2-7; D is possibly TRBD1 or TRBD2 (5 bases each). Germline V CDR1 and CDR2: MNHEY, SMNVEV (reference sequence). Trimming shortened V by 5 bases and J by 1 base, and 12 bases separated the two germline ends. The CDR3 extends over 14 amino acids. The CDR3 here is CASSLRDGSYEQYF. Here the CDR3 DNA reads TGTGCCAGCAGTCTCCGGGACGGTTCCTACGAGCAGTACTTC.

The rearrangement joins TRBV13 to TRBJ2-7; D is undetermined. Trimming removed 2 bases from V and 4 bases from J, with 6 bases in between. The germline V gene has CDR1 PRHDT and CDR2 FYEKMQ (reference sequence). The CDR3 is 12 residues long. The CDR3 nucleotides are TGTGCCAGCAGCTTAACCACTTACGAGCAGTACTTC. This sequence encodes CASSLTTYEQYF.

A single count supports this clone. V and J are TRBV5-4 and TRBJ1-4; D may be TRBD1 (5 bases). Trimming cost V 0 bases and J 4 bases, with 10 bases left between them. This CDR3 region has 15 residues. In germline, CDR1 is SGHNT, CDR2 YYREEE (reference sequence). The CDR3 nucleotides are TGTGCCAGCAGCTTGGACGGGGGAAGTAATGAAAAACTGTTTTTT. Its protein product is CASSLDGGSNEKLFF.

The J gene is TRBJ2-1, the V gene TRBV5-1, with 11 bases lining up with TRBD2. This CDR3 spans 15 amino acids. Unmatched junction bases numbered 9, after V lost 5 bases and J lost 8 bases. Germline assignment: CDR1 SGHRS and CDR2 YFSETQ. CDR3 residues: CASRQTSGTRDEQFF. DNA for the CDR3: TGCGCCAGCAGACAGACTAGCGGGACGAGGGATGAGCAGTTCTTC.

In its sample, this clone was seen a few times. The V gene is TRBV5-1, the J gene TRBJ2-7, with TRBD2 matching over 8 bases. The J segment lost 3 bases and the V segment lost 4 bases, leaving 9 bases of the junction unmatched. The CDR3 contains 15 residues. Germline V gene lookup returns CDR1 SGHRS and CDR2 YFSETQ. The CDR3 DNA follows: TGCGCCAGCAGCCCCGGCGGCGGGAGGTACTACGAGCAGTACTTC. The encoded protein is CASSPGGGRYYEQYF. The variable domain in full, with the rest retrieved from reference TRBV5-1 and TRBJ2-7, is KAGVTQTPRYLIKTRGQQVTLSCSPISGHRSVSWYQQTPGQGLQFLFEYFSETQRNKGNFPGRFSGRQFSNSRSEMNVSTLELGDSALYLCASSPGGGRYYEQYFGPGTRLTVT.

The chain recombines TRBV7-6 with TRBJ2-5; a possible D gene is TRBD2 (6 bases). Per the germline V gene, CDR1 is SGHVS and CDR2 is FNYEAQ. V dropped 6 bases and J dropped 1 base, with 12 bases sitting between them. CDR3 length: 14 residues. For the CDR3, the DNA is TGTGCCAGCAGTCCTCCGGGACTCCAAGAGACCCAGTACTTC. Translating gives CASSPPGLQETQYF.

The chain combines TRBV25-1 with TRBJ2-7, with no clear D. The CDR3 consists of 14 residues. Germline-derived CDR1 and CDR2 are MGHDK and SYGVNS. The ends were cut back, 5 bases at V and 2 bases at J, with 13 bases in the middle. CDR3 amino acids: CASSSGIGTYEQYF. The CDR3 DNA reads as TGTGCCAGCAGTTCTGGTATAGGGACCTACGAGCAGTACTTC.

J is TRBJ2-7 and V is TRBV13, with 9 positions matching TRBD2. This CDR3 is 15 amino acids long. V gave up 4 bases and J gave up 3 bases; unmatched junction bases: 7. The germline V gene encodes CDR1 PRHDT and CDR2 FYEKMQ (reference sequence). This CDR3 reads CASSCRTSAYYEQYF. Here the CDR3 DNA reads TGTGCCAGCAGCTGCCGGACTAGCGCTTACTACGAGCAGTACTTC.

V and J are TRBV19 and TRBJ2-1; maybe TRBD2 (5 bases). This CDR3 region has 12 residues. V lost 5 bases and J 9 bases, leaving 11 bases between the germline ends. Germline assignment: CDR1 LNHDA and CDR2 SQIVND (reference sequence). The CDR3 DNA reads TGTGCCAGTAGTTGGACTGAGGGTGAGCAGTTCTTC. It encodes CASSWTEGEQFF.

This clone was recorded once. The rearrangement joins TRBV13 to TRBJ2-7; possibly TRBD2 for D (6 bases). V lost 0 bases and J 7 bases, leaving 22 bases between the germline ends. Per the germline V gene, CDR1 is PRHDT and CDR2 is FYEKMQ (reference sequence). The CDR3 is 17 residues long. The CDR3 coding sequence is TGTGCCAGCAGCTTAGGCCCTCCGCTGGCTAGCGCTAGGGAGCAGTACTTC. Translation: CASSLGPPLASAREQYF.

CDR3 bases: TGTGCCAGCAGTACGGGACAGGGAAGCCAGCCCCAGCATTTT. As protein: CASSTGQGSQPQHF. The chain links TRBV6-1 to TRBJ1-5; 9 bases agree with TRBD1. Unmatched junction bases numbered 6, after V lost 5 bases and J lost 7 bases. Germline values: CDR1 MNHNS, CDR2 SASEGT. There are 14 residues in the CDR3.

V and J are TRBV6-5 and TRBJ2-2; D tentatively fits TRBD1 or TRBD2 (6 bases each). The germline V gene has CDR1 MNHEY and CDR2 SVGAGI. The V end lost 7 bases, the J end lost 3 bases, and 15 bases lay between the germline ends. The length of the CDR3 is 15 residues. The CDR3 here is CASIRGGPYTGELFF. In DNA form, the CDR3 reads TGTGCCAGCATTAGAGGGGGGCCCTACACCGGGGAGCTGTTTTTT.

The genes are TRBV4-1 and TRBJ2-1; TRBD2 matches at 9 bases. Germline V gene lookup returns CDR1 MGHRA and CDR2 YSYEKL. V trimming: 3 bases; J trimming: 2 bases; junction bases outside the gene matches: 5. The CDR3 totals 16 residues. The DNA of the CDR3 is TGCGCCAGCAGCCAGCGGGAGGGCCATACCTACAATGAGCAGTTCTTC. Its translation is CASSQREGHTYNEQFF.

This chain joins TRBV9 and TRBJ2-3; D is possibly TRBD1 or TRBD2 (5 bases each). CDR3 length: 17 residues. The germline gives CDR1 SGDLS, CDR2 YYNGEE. V lost 0 bases to trimming and J lost 0 bases, with 14 bases between them. In DNA, the CDR3 is TGTGCCAGCAGCGTAGTGGGGTCGGGGCCAAGCACAGATACGCAGTATTTT. Translating gives CASSVVGSGPSTDTQYF.

The chain carries TRBV5-1 and TRBJ2-2; D may be TRBD2 (6 bases). The CDR3 runs 15 residues. V lost 4 bases and J 6 bases, leaving 16 bases between the germline ends. CDR1 and CDR2 (germline): SGHRS, YFSETQ. CDR3 in amino acids: CASSLRPGDAGELFF. The CDR3 DNA sequence: TGCGCCAGCAGCCTTAGGCCGGGGGACGCCGGGGAGCTGTTTTTT.

Points on this clone: The DNA is omitted, as the CDR3 cannot be located on it reliably, and the CDR3 follows TCRdb's listing. CDR3 region: CAISAASLRAGTEAFF. The chain is built from TRBV10-3 and TRBJ1-1. The length of the CDR3 is 16 amino acids, counting both ends. The V gene's germline CDR1 is ENHRY and CDR2 SYGVKD.

CDR3: CASSGSEVSYNEQFF. For the CDR3, the DNA is TGTGCCAGCAGTGGCTCGGAGGTCTCCTACAATGAGCAGTTCTTC. This chain joins TRBV2 and TRBJ2-1; perhaps TRBD2 as D (5 bases). The germline V gene has CDR1 SNHLY and CDR2 FYNNEI. V lost 4 bases, J lost 0 bases, and 10 bases lay in between. This CDR3 region has 15 residues.

The chain recombines TRBV7-2 with TRBJ2-3, with TRBD1 as a possible D gene (5 bases). V shed 1 base and J shed 2 bases, with 13 bases lying between them. This CDR3 has 16 amino acids. The germline V gene encodes CDR1 SGHTA and CDR2 FQGNSA. In DNA form, the CDR3 reads TGTGCCAGCAGCTTAGGAGGTCAGGGTCCCACAGATACGCAGTATTTT. This codes for CASSLGGQGPTDTQYF.

This clone was detected a few times. The V call is TRBV20-1, the J call TRBJ1-2; a weak D match, TRBD1 (5 bases). Trimming left V 5 bases short and J 7 bases short, with 11 bases between. The CDR3 is 11 amino acids. Germline lookup yields CDR1 DFQATT and CDR2 SNEGSKA (reference sequence). CDR3 loop: CSAGRQFGYTF. In DNA, the CDR3 is TGCAGTGCTGGACGACAGTTTGGCTACACCTTC.

V and J are TRBV1 and TRBJ2-2. TRBV1 is a pseudogene. This CDR3 has 17 amino acids. This chain's CDR3 is CTSSQGVISFWAGELFF. CDR3 DNA: TGCACCAGCAGCCAAGGAGTTATAAGTTTTTGGGCCGGGGAGCTGTTTTTT.

The chain couples TRBV15 to TRBJ1-1, with 7 bases matching TRBD1. Germline CDR1 and CDR2: LNHNV and YYDKDF (reference sequence). After removal of 1 base from V and 4 bases from J, the junction contained 6 bases not matched to a gene. This CDR3 is built from 15 residues. CDR3 DNA sequence: TGTGCCACCAGCAGAGGGGCAGGGGGTGGCACTGAAGCTTTCTTT. As protein: CATSRGAGGGTEAFF.

The V gene is TRBV7-6, the J gene TRBJ2-6; 7 bases line up with TRBD1. The CDR3 consists of 17 residues. Germline V lookup: CDR1 SGHVS, CDR2 FNYEAQ. The V segment lost 2 bases and the J segment 2 bases; nucleotides outside the gene matches: 6. The CDR3 reads CASSLRAGGPGANVLTF. CDR3 nucleotides: TGTGCCAGCAGCTTAAGGGCAGGGGGACCTGGGGCCAACGTCCTGACTTTC.